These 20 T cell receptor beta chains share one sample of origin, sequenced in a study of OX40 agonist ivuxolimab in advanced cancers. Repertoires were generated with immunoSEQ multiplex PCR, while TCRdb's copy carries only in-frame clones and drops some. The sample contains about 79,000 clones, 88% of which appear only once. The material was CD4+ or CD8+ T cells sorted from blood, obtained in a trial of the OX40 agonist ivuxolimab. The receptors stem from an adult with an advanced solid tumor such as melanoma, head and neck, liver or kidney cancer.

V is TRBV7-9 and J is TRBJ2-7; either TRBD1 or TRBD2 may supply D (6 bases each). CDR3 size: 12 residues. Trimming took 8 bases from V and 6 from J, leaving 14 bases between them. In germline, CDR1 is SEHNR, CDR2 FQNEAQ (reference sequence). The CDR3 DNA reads TGTGCCAGCGTAGGGGGGCCCCTCGAGCAGTACTTC. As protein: CASVGGPLEQYF.

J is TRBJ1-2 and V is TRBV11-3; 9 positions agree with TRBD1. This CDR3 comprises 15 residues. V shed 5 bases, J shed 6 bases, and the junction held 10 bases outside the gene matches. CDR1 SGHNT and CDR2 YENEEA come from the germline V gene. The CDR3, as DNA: TGTGCCAGCAGCGAGGGACAGGGCTTTGGACATGGCTACACCTTC. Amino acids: CASSEGQGFGHGYTF. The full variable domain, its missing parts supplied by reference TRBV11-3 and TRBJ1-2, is EAGVVQSPRYKIIEKKQPVAFWCNPISGHNTLYWYLQNLGQGPELLIRYENEEAVDDSQLPKDRFSAERLKGVDSTLKIQPAELGDSAVYLCASSEGQGFGHGYTFGSGTRLTVV.

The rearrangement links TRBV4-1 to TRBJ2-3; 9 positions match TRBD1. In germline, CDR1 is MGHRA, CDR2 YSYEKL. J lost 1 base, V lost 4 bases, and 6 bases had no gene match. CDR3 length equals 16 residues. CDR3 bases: TGCGCCAGCAGCCGAGGGACAGGGTTTGGCACAGATACGCAGTATTTT. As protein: CASSRGTGFGTDTQYF.

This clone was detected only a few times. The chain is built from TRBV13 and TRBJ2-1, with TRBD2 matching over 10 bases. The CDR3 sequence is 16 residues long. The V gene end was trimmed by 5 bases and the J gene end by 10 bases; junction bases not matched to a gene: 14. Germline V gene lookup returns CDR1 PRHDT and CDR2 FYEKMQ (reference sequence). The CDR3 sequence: CASSPPLAGGRREQFF. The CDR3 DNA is TGTGCCAGCAGCCCACCCTTAGCGGGAGGTAGGAGGGAGCAGTTCTTC.

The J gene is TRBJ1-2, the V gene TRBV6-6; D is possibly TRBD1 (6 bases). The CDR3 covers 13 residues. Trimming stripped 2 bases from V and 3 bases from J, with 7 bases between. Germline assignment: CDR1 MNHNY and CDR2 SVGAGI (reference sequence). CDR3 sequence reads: CASSYNRDYGYTF. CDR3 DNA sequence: TGTGCCAGCAGTTACAACAGGGACTATGGCTACACCTTC.

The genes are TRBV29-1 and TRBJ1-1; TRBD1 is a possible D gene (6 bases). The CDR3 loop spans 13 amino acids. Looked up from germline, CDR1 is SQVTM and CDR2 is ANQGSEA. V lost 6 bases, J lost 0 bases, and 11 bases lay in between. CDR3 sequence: CSVDRNMNTEAFF. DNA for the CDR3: TGCAGCGTAGACAGGAACATGAACACTGAAGCTTTCTTT.

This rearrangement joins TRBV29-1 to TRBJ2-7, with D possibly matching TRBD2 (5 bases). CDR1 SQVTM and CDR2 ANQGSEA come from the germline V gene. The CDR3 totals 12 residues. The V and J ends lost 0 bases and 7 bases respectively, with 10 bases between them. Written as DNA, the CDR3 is TGCAGCGTTGAAGATCTTCGGAGGGAGCAGTACTTC. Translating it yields CSVEDLRREQYF.

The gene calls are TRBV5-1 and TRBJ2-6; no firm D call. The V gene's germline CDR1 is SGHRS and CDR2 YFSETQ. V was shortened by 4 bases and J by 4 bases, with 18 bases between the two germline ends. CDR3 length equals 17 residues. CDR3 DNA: TGCGCCAGCAGCCGCTCTGACACGGTGAGCGGGGCCAACGTCCTGACTTTC. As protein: CASSRSDTVSGANVLTF. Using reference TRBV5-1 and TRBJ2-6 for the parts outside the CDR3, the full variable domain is KAGVTQTPRYLIKTRGQQVTLSCSPISGHRSVSWYQQTPGQGLQFLFEYFSETQRNKGNFPGRFSGRQFSNSRSEMNVSTLELGDSALYLCASSRSDTVSGANVLTFGAGSRLTVL.

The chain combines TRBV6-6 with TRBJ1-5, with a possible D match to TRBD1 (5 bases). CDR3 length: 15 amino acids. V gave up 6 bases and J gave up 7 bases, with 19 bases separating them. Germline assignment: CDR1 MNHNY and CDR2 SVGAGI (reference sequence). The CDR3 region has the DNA TGTGCCAGCAGCTCACAGGTAGGGTTTGGGCAGCCCCAGCATTTT. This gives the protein CASSSQVGFGQPQHF.

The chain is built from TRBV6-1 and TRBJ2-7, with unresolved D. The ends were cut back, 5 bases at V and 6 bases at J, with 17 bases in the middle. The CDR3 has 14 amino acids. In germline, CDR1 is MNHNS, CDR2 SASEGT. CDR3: CASSPREFIREQYF. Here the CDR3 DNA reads TGTGCCAGCAGTCCTCGTGAGTTTATCCGCGAGCAGTACTTC.

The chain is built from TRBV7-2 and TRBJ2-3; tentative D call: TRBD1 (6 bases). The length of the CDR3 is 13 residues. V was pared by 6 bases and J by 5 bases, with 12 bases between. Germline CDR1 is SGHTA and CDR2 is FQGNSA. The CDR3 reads CASRGQGIDTQYF. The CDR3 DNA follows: TGTGCCAGCAGAGGGCAGGGGATAGATACGCAGTATTTT.

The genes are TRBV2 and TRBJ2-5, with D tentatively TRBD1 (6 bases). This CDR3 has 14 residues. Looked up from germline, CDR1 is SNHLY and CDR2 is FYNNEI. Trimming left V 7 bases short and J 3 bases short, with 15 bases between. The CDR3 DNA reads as TGTGCCAGCAACGACCAGGACAGAAAAGAGACCCAGTACTTC. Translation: CASNDQDRKETQYF.

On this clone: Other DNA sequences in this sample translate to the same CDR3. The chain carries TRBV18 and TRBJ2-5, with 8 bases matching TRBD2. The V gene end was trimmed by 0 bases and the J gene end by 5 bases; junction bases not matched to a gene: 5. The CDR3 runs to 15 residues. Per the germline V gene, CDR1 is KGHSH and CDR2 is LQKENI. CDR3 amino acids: CASSPPTGGEETQYF. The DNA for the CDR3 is TGTGCCAGCTCACCACCTACGGGGGGGGAGGAGACCCAGTACTTC.

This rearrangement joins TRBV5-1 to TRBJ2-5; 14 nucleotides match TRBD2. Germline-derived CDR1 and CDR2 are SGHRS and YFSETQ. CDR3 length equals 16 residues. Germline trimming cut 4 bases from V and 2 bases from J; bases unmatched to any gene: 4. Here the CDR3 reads CASSVGLAGAQETQYF. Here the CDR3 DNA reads TGCGCCAGCAGCGTGGGACTAGCGGGAGCGCAAGAGACCCAGTACTTC.

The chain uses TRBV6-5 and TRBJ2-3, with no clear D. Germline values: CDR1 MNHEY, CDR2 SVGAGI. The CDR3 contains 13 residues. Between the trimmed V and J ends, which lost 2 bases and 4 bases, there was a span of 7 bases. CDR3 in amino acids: CASSYLSSDTQYF. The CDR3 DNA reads TGTGCCAGCAGTTACCTCAGCTCAGATACGCAGTATTTT.

In nucleotides, the CDR3 is TGTGCCAGCAGCGTAGGAGATCTTAATTCACCCCTCCACTTT. Translation gives CASSVGDLNSPLHF. The rearrangement links TRBV9 to TRBJ1-6, with D uncertain. In germline, CDR1 is SGDLS, CDR2 YYNGEE. Deletions cut 0 bases from V and 6 bases from J, with 7 bases between. The CDR3 runs to 14 residues.

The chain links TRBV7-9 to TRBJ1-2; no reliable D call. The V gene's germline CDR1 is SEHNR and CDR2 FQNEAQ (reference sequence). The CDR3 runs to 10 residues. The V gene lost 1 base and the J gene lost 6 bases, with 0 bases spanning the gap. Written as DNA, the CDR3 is TGTGCCAGCAGCTTAGATGGCTACACCTTC. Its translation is CASSLDGYTF.

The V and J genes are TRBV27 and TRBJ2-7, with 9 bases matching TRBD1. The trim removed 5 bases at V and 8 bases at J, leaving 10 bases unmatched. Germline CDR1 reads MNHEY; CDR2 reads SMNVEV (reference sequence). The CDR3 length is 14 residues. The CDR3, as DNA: TGTGCCAGCAGTACAGGACAGGGGAGTTATCAGCAGTACTTC. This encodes CASSTGQGSYQQYF.

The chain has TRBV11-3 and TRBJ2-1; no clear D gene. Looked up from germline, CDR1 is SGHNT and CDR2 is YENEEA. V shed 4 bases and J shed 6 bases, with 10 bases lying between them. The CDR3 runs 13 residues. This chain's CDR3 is CASSSSPGNEQFF. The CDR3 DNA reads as TGTGCCAGCAGCTCCTCCCCAGGCAATGAGCAGTTCTTC.

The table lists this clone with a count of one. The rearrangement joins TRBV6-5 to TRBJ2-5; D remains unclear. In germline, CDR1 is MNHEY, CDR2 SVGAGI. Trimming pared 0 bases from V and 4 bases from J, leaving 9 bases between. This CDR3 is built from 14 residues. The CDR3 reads CASSYSNFGETQYF. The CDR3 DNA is TGTGCCAGCAGTTACTCGAATTTCGGAGAGACCCAGTACTTC.